Listed here are 2 T cell receptor beta chains from one sample, sequenced in a study of T-cell reconstitution after alpha-beta-depleted transplantation in children. Library preparation (for TCRbeta) was performed with unique molecular identifiers. TCRdb called the PCR reads again in MiXCR, with one record for every CDR3 protein. The sample lists 600,000 or so distinct CDR3 sequences, more than 20% occurring once. This specimen was PBMCs, mostly from graft donor cells, taken 360 days after TCRalphabeta/CD19-depleted stem cell transplant. These receptors were obtained from a boy under two years old who had a stem cell transplant for acute myeloid leukemia, so the T cells may come from the graft donor.

This clonotype has at least ten counts. The V gene is TRBV20-1, the J gene TRBJ1-1; D is undetermined. Trimming removed 6 bases from V and 2 bases from J, with 10 bases in between. This CDR3 has 12 residues. In germline, CDR1 is DFQATT, CDR2 SNEGSKA (reference sequence). The CDR3 loop reads CSAGHFNTEAFF. CDR3 coding DNA: TGCAGTGCCGGGCATTTTAACACTGAAGCTTTCTTT.

The chain links TRBV20-1 to TRBJ2-1, with a weak D call TRBD2 (6 bases). Trimming pared 3 bases from V and 8 bases from J, leaving 11 bases between. Germline CDR1 DFQATT, CDR2 SNEGSKA (reference sequence). CDR3 length: 12 amino acids. The CDR3 loop is CSASPGLHEQFF. In DNA, the CDR3 is TGCAGTGCTAGCCCGGGACTTCATGAGCAGTTCTTC.